This T cell receptor (beta chain) originates from a study of T cells in tumors after PD-1 blockade. Regarding this clone: What it binds is unknown.

Regarding the study as a whole: Blood contained about 40% of the tumor's TCR clonotypes.

Genomic DNA template from tumor biopsies or peripheral blood, roughly 616 ng to 6,500 ng input. From germline, CDR1 is LNHDA and CDR2 SQIVND (reference sequence). V shed 5 bases and J 6 bases; nucleotides not matched to a gene: 5. CDR3 size: 14 residues. This table comes from immunoSEQ multiplex PCR, and its TCRdb copy is limited to in-frame clones, with some not included. This table has 50,000 to 75,000 clones, around 72% appearing once. The clonotype comes from a human donor with basal cell carcinoma. This chain links TRBV19 with TRBJ1-5, with TRBD1 matching over 9 bases. The material sequenced was PBMCs, taken after anti-PD-1 treatment. CDR3 protein: CASSHRGRVQPQHF. DNA for the CDR3: TGTGCCAGTAGTCACAGGGGGCGCGTTCAGCCCCAGCATTTT.